The sequence of this T cell receptor (beta chain) was determined in a study of T cells expressing NK-cell markers. About the study: Obtained from sorted CD3+CD56+NKG2C+, CD3+CD56+NKG2C- and CD3+CD56-NKG2C+ T cells were the TCR beta repertoires. Eight donors were sequenced, of whom seven were HCMV-seropositive, while the remaining one was HCMV-seronegative. Points from the study as a whole: HCMV specificity of the expanded NKG2C+ T cell clones stayed unclear. CD8+ T cells in more than five donors included dominant NKG2C+ clonotypes at about 1.0-8%.

One entry per CDR3 protein, without DNA, is what TCRdb gives after re-calling the 5' RACE reads. This sample contains some 340,000 distinct CDR3 sequences. For this clonotype: Its antigen is currently unknown.

This CDR3 comprises 15 residues. Germline V gene sequence: CDR1 SGHRS, CDR2 YFSETQ. The source is a man between 18 and 69 years old in good health. The sample comprised blood T cells: a sorted CD56 or NKG2C T cell subset, CD4+ or CD8+ T cells, or bulk PBMC T cells (not recorded which). V usage is TRBV5-1 and J usage is TRBJ2-7; TCRdb outputs TRBD1, but without DNA this stays unchecked. The CDR3 is CASSSLPTTGQEQYF.